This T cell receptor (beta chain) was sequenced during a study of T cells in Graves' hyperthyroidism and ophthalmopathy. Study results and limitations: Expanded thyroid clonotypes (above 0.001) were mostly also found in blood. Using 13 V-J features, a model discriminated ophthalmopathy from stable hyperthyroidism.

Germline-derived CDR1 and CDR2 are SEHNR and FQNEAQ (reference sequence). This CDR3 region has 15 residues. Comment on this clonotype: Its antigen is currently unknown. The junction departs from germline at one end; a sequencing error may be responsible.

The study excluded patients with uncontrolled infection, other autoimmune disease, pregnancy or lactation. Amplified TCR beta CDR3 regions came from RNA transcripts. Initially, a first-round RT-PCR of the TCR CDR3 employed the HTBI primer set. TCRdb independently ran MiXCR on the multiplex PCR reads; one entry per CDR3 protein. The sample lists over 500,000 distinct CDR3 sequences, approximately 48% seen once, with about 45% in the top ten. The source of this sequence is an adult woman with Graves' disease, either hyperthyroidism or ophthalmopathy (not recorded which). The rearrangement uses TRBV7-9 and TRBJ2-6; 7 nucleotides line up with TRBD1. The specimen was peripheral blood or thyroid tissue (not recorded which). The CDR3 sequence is CVSSSRGSGANVLTF. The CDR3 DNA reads TGCGTCAGCAGCTCCAGGGGGTCTGGGGCCAACGTCCTGACTTTC.